The 32 T cell receptor beta chains below all came from one sample that was sequenced in a study of cytotoxic CD8 clonotypes in ibrutinib-treated CLL. Libraries were prepared by immunoSEQ multiplex PCR; TCRdb keeps only in-frame clonotypes and omits some of them. The profile shows around 310,000 clones, roughly 79% of them singletons. The sequencing used PBMCs, collected before ibrutinib treatment. The origin of the receptors is a human donor with chronic lymphocytic leukemia.

The rearrangement uses TRBV5-1 and TRBJ2-7; the D gene is possibly TRBD2 (6 bases). This CDR3 has 15 residues. V was cut by 0 bases and J by 0 bases, with 10 bases left in between. Germline CDR1 is SGHRS and CDR2 is YFSETQ. As DNA, the CDR3 is TGCGCCAGCAGCTTGGGGGCGGGAAGCTCCTACGAGCAGTACTTC. Residues: CASSLGAGSSYEQYF.

This clone was recorded only once. CDR3 in DNA: TGTGCCAGCAGCCACGGATACAGGGAAGAAGCTTTCTTT. Its protein is CASSHGYREEAFF. The gene calls are TRBV5-6 and TRBJ1-1; TRBD1 is a possible D gene (6 bases). Germline-derived CDR1 and CDR2 are SGHDT and YYEEEE. V was pared by 4 bases and J by 8 bases, with 15 bases between. CDR3 length: 13 amino acids.

The rearrangement links TRBV2 to TRBJ2-7; D is perhaps TRBD1 or TRBD2 (5 bases each). Trimming stripped 7 bases from V and 4 bases from J, with 14 bases between. This CDR3 has 13 amino acids. The germline V gene encodes CDR1 SNHLY and CDR2 FYNNEI. The CDR3: CASTPGTEYEQYF. The CDR3 nucleotides are TGTGCCAGCACTCCCGGGACCGAATACGAGCAGTACTTC. Full variable domain (missing parts from reference TRBV2 and TRBJ2-7): EPEVTQTPSHQVTQMGQEVILRCVPISNHLYFYWYRQILGQKVEFLVSFYNNEISEKSEIFDDQFSVERPDGSNFTLKIRSTKLEDSAMYFCASTPGTEYEQYFGPGTRLTVT.

In DNA, the CDR3 is TGTGCCAGCAGTTCAACTTCCGAAAAACTGTTTTTT. It translates to CASSSTSEKLFF. V usage is TRBV6-6 and J usage is TRBJ1-4; D is unresolved. Germline CDR1 MNHNY, CDR2 SVGAGI (reference sequence). The ends were cut back, 4 bases at V and 8 bases at J, with 8 bases in the middle. The CDR3 runs 12 residues.

This clone came up a few times. The J gene is TRBJ2-3, the V gene TRBV2, with no clear D. The germline CDR1 and CDR2 sequences are SNHLY and FYNNEI. Trimming pared 0 bases from V and 1 base from J, leaving 5 bases between. CDR3 size: 14 residues. The CDR3 spells CASSEAVRTDTQYF. DNA for the CDR3: TGTGCCAGCAGTGAAGCAGTTCGCACAGATACGCAGTATTTT.

Only a few counts were recorded for this clone. The rearrangement links TRBV5-4 to TRBJ2-1; D is uncertain. Germline loops: CDR1 SGHNT, CDR2 YYREEE (reference sequence). Trimming removed 0 bases from V and 2 bases from J, with 9 bases in between. This CDR3 has 15 amino acids. The CDR3 loop is CASSLDSPPYNEQFF. The CDR3 bases are TGTGCCAGCAGCTTGGACAGTCCACCCTACAATGAGCAGTTCTTC.

The chain is built from TRBV18 and TRBJ1-2; 7 bases agree with TRBD1. The CDR3 length is 16 residues. The germline V gene encodes CDR1 KGHSH and CDR2 LQKENI. J lost 1 base, V lost 2 bases, and 7 bases had no gene match. The CDR3: CASSPNVGQVNYGYTF. The CDR3 coding sequence is TGTGCCAGCTCACCAAACGTAGGACAGGTTAACTATGGCTACACCTTC. Filled out from reference TRBV18 and TRBJ1-2, the complete variable domain reads NAGVMQNPRHLVRRRGQEARLRCSPMKGHSHVYWYRQLPEEGLKFMVYLQKENIIDESGMPKERFSAEFPKEGPSILRIQQVVRGDSAAYFCASSPNVGQVNYGYTFGSGTRLTVV.

The chain is built from TRBV4-2 and TRBJ2-1; 7 positions agree with TRBD2. Germline V gene sequence: CDR1 LGHNA, CDR2 YNFKEQ. The CDR3 loop spans 15 amino acids. V trimming: 1 base; J trimming: 6 bases; junction bases outside the gene matches: 6. This CDR3 reads CASSQGLAVSNEQFF. CDR3 DNA sequence: TGTGCCAGCAGCCAAGGCCTAGCGGTGAGCAATGAGCAGTTCTTC.

This chain connects TRBV10-2 to TRBJ2-3, with 7 bases that match TRBD2. J lost 2 bases, V lost 6 bases, and 8 bases had no gene match. This CDR3 contains 15 residues. CDR1 and CDR2 (germline): WSHSY, SAAADI. CDR3 sequence reads: CASRDGRGSTDTQYF. CDR3 nucleotide sequence: TGCGCCAGCAGGGATGGGCGGGGGTCCACAGATACGCAGTATTTT.

The chain links TRBV29-1 to TRBJ2-7; a possible D gene is TRBD2 (6 bases). The CDR3 is made up of 13 amino acids. Germline-derived CDR1 and CDR2 are SQVTM and ANQGSEA. V lost 7 bases, J lost 2 bases, and 15 bases lay in between. In nucleotides, the CDR3 is TGCAGCGCTGTGACTAGACCAGCCTACGAGCAGTACTTC. Translating it yields CSAVTRPAYEQYF.

In its sample, this clone was seen a few times. The chain recombines TRBV29-1 with TRBJ1-4; TRBD1 agrees at 8 bases. CDR3 length equals 13 residues. V lost 7 bases to trimming and J lost 8 bases; unmatched junction nucleotides: 9. The germline V gene has CDR1 SQVTM and CDR2 ANQGSEA. For the CDR3, the DNA is TGCAGCGCCGTGACAGGGGTCGGGGAAAAACTGTTTTTT. Its translation: CSAVTGVGEKLFF.

A few counts support this clone. This rearrangement joins TRBV2 to TRBJ1-3; D call uncertain. The CDR3 spans 15 residues. Looked up from germline, CDR1 is SNHLY and CDR2 is FYNNEI. V lost 3 bases and J 0 bases, leaving 9 bases between the germline ends. The CDR3 sequence is CASSDGVNSGNTIYF. The CDR3 DNA sequence: TGTGCCAGCAGTGATGGCGTGAACTCTGGAAACACCATATATTTT.

This chain connects TRBV4-1 to TRBJ2-3; 11 bases align to TRBD1. This CDR3 comprises 15 residues. The junction had 6 bases not matched to a gene; V was cut back by 4 bases and J by 6 bases. The germline CDR1 and CDR2 sequences are MGHRA and YSYEKL. DNA for the CDR3: TGCGCCAGCAGCCTCCGGACAGGGGGCGCGGATACGCAGTATTTT. Protein: CASSLRTGGADTQYF.

V usage is TRBV7-7 and J usage is TRBJ2-3; 13 bases fit TRBD2. This CDR3 has 16 amino acids. Trimming removed 5 bases from V and 6 bases from J; junction bases left unmatched: 8. The germline gives CDR1 SSHAT, CDR2 FNYEAQ (reference sequence). The CDR3 nucleotides read TGTGCCAGCAGCACGGGACTAGCGGGATTTTTTGATACGCAGTATTTT. This sequence encodes CASSTGLAGFFDTQYF. Based on the CDR3 plus reference TRBV7-7 and TRBJ2-3, the full variable domain is GAGVSQSPRYKVTKRGQDVTLRCDPISSHATLYWYQQALGQGPEFLTYFNYEAQPDKSGLPSDRFSAERPEGSISTLTIQRTEQRDSAMYRCASSTGLAGFFDTQYFGPGTRLTVL.

This clone has only a few counts. Sequence at one end of the junction differs from germline and may be a read error. The rearrangement links TRBV9 to TRBJ1-1; no clear D gene. Germline CDR1 SGDLS, CDR2 YYNGEE. The CDR3 extends over 12 amino acids. CDR3 sequence reads: CASSGFNSEAFF. The CDR3 coding sequence is TGTGCCAGCAGTGGATTCAACAGTGAAGCTTTCTTT.

The chain has TRBV9 and TRBJ2-3, with TRBD2 matching over 9 bases. The CDR3 totals 15 residues. J was trimmed by 4 bases and V by 0 bases; bases with no gene match: 3. Germline lookup yields CDR1 SGDLS and CDR2 YYNGEE. The DNA for the CDR3 is TGTGCCAGCAGCGTAGGCGGGAGGGGTGCAGATACGCAGTATTTT. Translated: CASSVGGRGADTQYF.

This clone was counted between two and nine times. V usage is TRBV28 and J usage is TRBJ2-7; TRBD2 agrees at 11 bases. This CDR3 contains 12 residues. The germline gives CDR1 MDHEN, CDR2 SYDVKM. With 9 bases clipped from V and 5 bases from J, the junction kept 3 bases outside the gene matches. CDR3 residues: CASTSGSHEQYF. The CDR3 DNA reads TGTGCCAGTACTAGCGGGAGCCACGAGCAGTACTTC. Using reference TRBV28 and TRBJ2-7 for the parts outside the CDR3, the full variable domain is DVKVTQSSRYLVKRTGEKVFLECVQDMDHENMFWYRQDPGLGLRLIYFSYDVKMKEKGDIPEGYSVSREKKERFSLILESASTNQTSMYLCASTSGSHEQYFGPGTRLTVT.

The CDR3 DNA is TGTGCCAGCACCCTTGGGGCCGAGCAGTACTTC. It encodes CASTLGAEQYF. The chain couples TRBV5-6 to TRBJ2-7, with a weak D call TRBD1 (5 bases). The V end was cut by 6 bases, the J end by 6 bases, with 10 bases between. Germline assignment: CDR1 SGHDT and CDR2 YYEEEE. This CDR3 comprises 11 residues.

The genes are TRBV27 and TRBJ2-7; 9 bases align to TRBD2. This CDR3 has 14 amino acids. Losses at the gene ends were 3 bases for V and 4 bases for J; bases not matched to a gene: 4. Germline lookup yields CDR1 MNHEY and CDR2 SMNVEV (reference sequence). The CDR3 spells CASSLAGGIYEQYF. The CDR3 coding sequence is TGTGCCAGCAGTTTGGCGGGAGGGATTTACGAGCAGTACTTC.

This sequence joins TRBV7-7 and TRBJ2-5; TRBD1 agrees at 9 bases. Unmatched junction bases numbered 5, after V lost 1 base and J lost 5 bases. The CDR3 has 15 amino acids. Per germline, CDR1 SSHAT and CDR2 FNYEAQ (reference sequence). The CDR3 DNA is TGTGCCAGCAGCTTAGGGGACAGGGATTGGGAGACCCAGTACTTC. Translation: CASSLGDRDWETQYF.

The CDR3 loop is CASSTITGVGETQYF. Written as DNA, the CDR3 is TGCGCCAGCAGCACCATTACAGGGGTAGGGGAGACCCAGTACTTC. The rearrangement joins TRBV5-1 to TRBJ2-5, with 7 bases lining up with TRBD1. This CDR3 spans 15 amino acids. The germline V gene has CDR1 SGHRS and CDR2 YFSETQ. V trimming: 4 bases; J trimming: 5 bases; junction bases outside the gene matches: 11.

There are a few counts of this clone. This chain uses TRBV2 with TRBJ1-2; D remains unclear. Looked up from germline, CDR1 is SNHLY and CDR2 is FYNNEI. Trimming pared 10 bases from V and 7 bases from J, leaving 13 bases between. The CDR3 runs to 11 residues. The CDR3 loop reads CATTKGGGYTF. The CDR3 nucleotides read TGTGCCACAACGAAGGGTGGTGGCTACACCTTC. The full variable domain, in which reference TRBV2 and TRBJ1-2 provide the parts outside the CDR3, is EPEVTQTPSHQVTQMGQEVILRCVPISNHLYFYWYRQILGQKVEFLVSFYNNEISEKSEIFDDQFSVERPDGSNFTLKIRSTKLEDSAMYFCATTKGGGYTFGSGTRLTVV.

The count of this clone is one. The chain carries TRBV21-1 and TRBJ2-1; the listed D gene, TRBD2, was not tested against the DNA. TRBV21-1 is classified as a pseudogene. The CDR3 sequence is 16 residues long. CDR3 coding DNA: TGTGCCAGCAGCAGGACCGGGACTAGCGAATTCGATGAGCAGTTCTTC. Amino acid sequence: CASSRTGTSEFDEQFF.

The chain links TRBV25-1 to TRBJ1-5, with 7 nucleotides matching TRBD1. The length of the CDR3 is 15 residues. Germline CDR1 and CDR2: MGHDK and SYGVNS. With V trimmed by 1 base and J by 6 bases, 6 bases remained unmatched. The CDR3 DNA reads as TGTGCCAGCAGTGAATCCGGCAGGGGGAGTCAGCCCCAGCATTTT. The encoded protein is CASSESGRGSQPQHF.

This rearrangement joins TRBV14 to TRBJ1-2; D not certain. Germline loops: CDR1 SGHDN, CDR2 FVKESK. V was trimmed by 0 bases and J by 7 bases, leaving 12 bases between them. The CDR3 covers 14 residues. The CDR3 protein is CASSQEEGVSGYTF. CDR3 coding DNA: TGTGCCAGCAGCCAAGAAGAAGGCGTCAGTGGCTACACCTTC.

The J gene is TRBJ2-1, the V gene TRBV10-3; 14 bases line up with TRBD2. Losses at the gene ends were 6 bases for V and 7 bases for J; bases not matched to a gene: 17. The germline V gene has CDR1 ENHRY and CDR2 SYGVKD. This CDR3 contains 19 residues. CDR3 sequence (DNA): TGTGCCATCAGCCCGGGACTAGCGGGAGTTAACGGCCAGGAAAATGAGCAGTTCTTC. As protein: CAISPGLAGVNGQENEQFF.

The chain's CDR3 is CASSDGDEKLFF. The CDR3 nucleotides read TGCGCCAGCAGTGACGGGGATGAAAAACTGTTTTTT. This sequence joins TRBV10-2 and TRBJ1-4; unclear D gene. Germline V gene sequence: CDR1 WSHSY, CDR2 SAAADI. This CDR3 is 12 amino acids long. Between the trimmed V and J ends, which lost 3 bases and 6 bases, there was a span of 5 bases.

This clone was observed once. The chain carries TRBV4-3 and TRBJ2-7, with TRBD2 identical over 7 bases. J lost 1 base, V lost 1 base, and 10 bases had no gene match. The germline gives CDR1 LGHNA, CDR2 YSLEER. The CDR3 is made up of 17 amino acids. The CDR3 DNA sequence: TGCGCCAGCAGCCAAGGAGGCTCAGCGGGACCATCCTACGAGCAGTACTTC. It encodes CASSQGGSAGPSYEQYF.

This chain connects TRBV2 to TRBJ1-3; 8 bases are a match to TRBD1. This CDR3 has 15 residues. Germline assignment: CDR1 SNHLY and CDR2 FYNNEI. J lost 7 bases, V lost 6 bases, and 11 bases had no gene match. For the CDR3, the DNA is TGTGCCAGCAGCCAGGACAGGGAGATAAGGAACACCATATATTTT. It specifies CASSQDREIRNTIYF.

This clone was counted a few times. The V call is TRBV7-9, the J call TRBJ2-5, with 7 nucleotides matching TRBD1. The germline gives CDR1 SEHNR, CDR2 FQNEAQ (reference sequence). The length of the CDR3 is 17 residues. The junction had 13 bases not matched to a gene; V was cut back by 4 bases and J by 2 bases. The CDR3 loop reads CASSYKLLGQEQETQYF. Written as DNA, the CDR3 is TGTGCCAGCAGCTACAAACTTTTAGGACAGGAACAAGAGACCCAGTACTTC.

The CDR3 is CASSLAQGPNAQYF. The CDR3 bases are TGTGCCAGCAGCTTAGCCCAGGGCCCAAACGCGCAGTACTTC. The V gene is TRBV7-9, the J gene TRBJ2-7; TRBD1 is a possible D gene (5 bases). The V end was cut by 0 bases, the J end by 9 bases, with 15 bases between. This CDR3 contains 14 residues. CDR1 SEHNR and CDR2 FQNEAQ come from the germline V gene (reference sequence).

There are a few counts of this clone. The V gene is TRBV27, the J gene TRBJ1-5; a weak D match, TRBD1 (6 bases). This CDR3 spans 13 amino acids. V lost 5 bases and J lost 5, with 10 bases in between. Germline-derived CDR1 and CDR2 are MNHEY and SMNVEV (reference sequence). The CDR3 region has the DNA TGTGCCAGCAGTCCAAACAGGGATCAGCCCCAGCATTTT. Translating gives CASSPNRDQPQHF.